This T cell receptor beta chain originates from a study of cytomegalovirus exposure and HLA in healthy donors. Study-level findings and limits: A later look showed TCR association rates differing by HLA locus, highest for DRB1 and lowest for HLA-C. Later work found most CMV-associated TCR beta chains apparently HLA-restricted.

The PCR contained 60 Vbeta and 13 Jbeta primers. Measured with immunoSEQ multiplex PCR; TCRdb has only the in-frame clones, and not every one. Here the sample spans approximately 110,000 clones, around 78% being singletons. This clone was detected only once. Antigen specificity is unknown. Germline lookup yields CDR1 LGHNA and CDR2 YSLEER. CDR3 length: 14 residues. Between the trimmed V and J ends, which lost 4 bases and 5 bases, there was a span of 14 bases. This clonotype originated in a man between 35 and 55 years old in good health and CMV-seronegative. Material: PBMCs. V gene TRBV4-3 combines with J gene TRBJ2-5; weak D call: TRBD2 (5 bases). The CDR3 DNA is TGCGCCAGCAGCCCCCAGAGGGTCAGGGAGACCCAGTACTTC. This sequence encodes CASSPQRVRETQYF.